The sequence of this T cell receptor (beta chain) was determined in a study of OX40 agonist ivuxolimab in advanced cancers. Study information: Treatment received earlier with anti-PD-1, anti-PD-L1 or anti-CTLA-4 agents was allowed, and under 50% had some. Study-level points and caveats: On average, CD8+ T cells had more expanded clones than CD4+. Among expanded peripheral T cells, antigen specificity went undetermined.

The repertoire was sequenced with immunoSEQ multiplex PCR; TCRdb's copy has only in-frame clones and lacks some. The data show approximately 99,000 clones, around 93% seen once. CDR1 and CDR2 (germline): LGHNA, YNFKEQ. The CDR3 loop spans 16 amino acids. V gave up 0 bases and J gave up 0 bases, with 10 bases separating them. Details on this clone: Antigen unknown.

Autoimmune disease history or systemic immunosuppression was exclusionary. The genes are TRBV4-2 and TRBJ2-3; TRBD2 is a possible D gene (6 bases). The sample was CD4+ or CD8+ T cells sorted from blood, taken in a trial of the OX40 agonist ivuxolimab. This TCR was recovered from an adult with an advanced solid tumor such as melanoma, head and neck, liver or kidney cancer. The CDR3 protein is CASSQDEAGSTDTQYF. For the CDR3, the DNA is TGTGCCAGCAGCCAAGATGAGGCGGGGAGCACAGATACGCAGTATTTT.